Below are 23 T cell receptor beta chains sequenced from a single sample in a study of blood T cell repertoires in COVID-19. Data came from immunoSEQ multiplex PCR; TCRdb stores just in-frame clones and leaves some out. The sample includes fewer than 350,000 clones, around 87% of them seen just once. Sequenced: PBMCs or T cells enriched from blood (not recorded which). The receptors shown here come from a woman aged 18-29 years with acute COVID-19.

The rearrangement links TRBV4-1 to TRBJ1-2; the match to TRBD1 covers 11 bases. The CDR3 loop spans 16 amino acids. With V trimmed by 1 base and J by 5 bases, 6 bases remained unmatched. The germline V gene encodes CDR1 MGHRA and CDR2 YSYEKL. The CDR3 region is CASSQVGTGGKYGYTF. DNA of the CDR3: TGCGCCAGCAGCCAAGTTGGGACAGGGGGTAAATATGGCTACACCTTC.

The rearrangement uses TRBV11-2 and TRBJ2-1; D unclear. The CDR3 covers 13 residues. V lost 8 bases and J lost 2, with 10 bases in between. CDR1 and CDR2 from the germline V gene are SGHAT and FQNNGV. The CDR3 loop reads CASLKSTYNEQFF. DNA of the CDR3: TGTGCCAGCCTAAAGAGTACCTACAATGAGCAGTTCTTC.

The rearrangement links TRBV12-3 or TRBV12-4 to TRBJ2-7; maybe TRBD2 (5 bases). The CDR3 is 13 residues long. V lost 8 bases and J 1 base, leaving 12 bases between the germline ends. The CDR3 coding sequence is TGTGCCAGCTCTAGGGTAGCGTCCTACGAGCAGTACTTC. As protein: CASSRVASYEQYF.

The chain carries TRBV30 and TRBJ2-1; D possibly corresponds to TRBD1 (5 bases). Trimming left V 1 base short and J 0 bases short, with 16 bases between. The V gene's germline CDR1 is GTSNPN and CDR2 SVGIG (reference sequence). This CDR3 region has 17 residues. CDR3 nucleotide sequence: TGTGCCTGGAGTGGCTACGTCAGGGTGAGCTCCTACAATGAGCAGTTCTTC. It codes for CAWSGYVRVSSYNEQFF.

This rearrangement joins TRBV24-1 to TRBJ1-5; D remains unclear. The CDR3 is made up of 17 amino acids. Per the germline V gene, CDR1 is KGHDR and CDR2 is SFDVKD. V lost 2 bases and J 0 bases, leaving 13 bases between the germline ends. The CDR3 protein is CATSDCRGTHSNQPQHF. In DNA form, the CDR3 reads TGTGCCACCAGTGATTGCCGGGGTACCCATAGCAATCAGCCCCAGCATTTT.

The chain employs TRBV5-1 and TRBJ1-2; TRBD1 is a possible D gene (5 bases). The germline V and J ends were trimmed by 0 bases and 7 bases, with 19 bases remaining between them. Germline-derived CDR1 and CDR2 are SGHRS and YFSETQ. The CDR3 is 16 residues long. CDR3 coding DNA: TGCGCCAGCAGCTTGGGAACGGGAGGGGTTTTTGGTGGCTACACCTTC. Translating it yields CASSLGTGGVFGGYTF.

The genes are TRBV15 and TRBJ1-5; D possibly corresponds to TRBD1 (5 bases). Germline V CDR1 and CDR2: LNHNV, YYDKDF (reference sequence). The CDR3 totals 16 residues. Deletions cut 0 bases from V and 4 bases from J, with 13 bases between. The CDR3 DNA is TGTGCCACCAGCAGAGATTCTCAGGGTTGGAATCAGCCCCAGCATTTT. Translated: CATSRDSQGWNQPQHF. Full variable domain (remainder filled in from reference TRBV15 and TRBJ1-5): DAMVIQNPRYQVTQFGKPVTLSCSQTLNHNVMYWYQQKSSQAPKLLFHYYDKDFNNEADTPDNFQSRRPNTSFCFLDIRSPGLGDTAMYLCATSRDSQGWNQPQHFGDGTRLSIL.

J is TRBJ2-2 and V is TRBV11-3, with 9 bases that match TRBD1. The CDR3 sequence is 14 residues long. The junction had 3 bases not matched to a gene; V was cut back by 6 bases and J by 4 bases. Germline V gives CDR1 SGHNT, CDR2 YENEEA. The CDR3 DNA is TGTGCCAGCAGGAGACAGGGGGGCACCGGGGAGCTGTTTTTT. This codes for CASRRQGGTGELFF.

This chain links TRBV7-2 with TRBJ1-6; D unresolved. Germline lookup yields CDR1 SGHTA and CDR2 FQGNSA. CDR3 size: 12 residues. V gave up 3 bases and J gave up 9 bases, with 6 bases separating them. CDR3 in DNA: TGTGCCAGCAGCTTGTACATTTCACCCCTCCACTTT. Residues: CASSLYISPLHF.

As DNA, the CDR3 is TGTGCCAGCAACGTAGCGGCAGGGGATGGCTACACCTTC. This encodes CASNVAAGDGYTF. The chain couples TRBV7-2 to TRBJ1-2, with a tentative D call TRBD1 (6 bases). Trimming shortened V by 7 bases and J by 6 bases, and 15 bases separated the two germline ends. Germline CDR1 and CDR2: SGHTA and FQGNSA. The CDR3 has 13 residues. Variable domain in full (rest from reference TRBV7-2 and TRBJ1-2): GAGVSQSPSNKVTEKGKDVELRCDPISGHTALYWYRQSLGQGLEFLIYFQGNSAPDKSGLPSDRFSAERTGGSVSTLTIQRTQQEDSAVYLCASNVAAGDGYTFGSGTRLTVV.

V is TRBV30 and J is TRBJ2-7; 10 bases map to TRBD1. The CDR3 is made up of 14 amino acids. V lost 4 bases, J lost 4 bases, and 7 bases stayed unmatched. Germline V lookup: CDR1 GTSNPN, CDR2 SVGIG (reference sequence). CDR3 DNA sequence: TGTGCCTGGACCCGGGGACAGGGGATTTACGAGCAGTACTTC. Protein: CAWTRGQGIYEQYF.

The chain couples TRBV19 to TRBJ1-1; 8 bases agree with TRBD1. Germline V gives CDR1 LNHDA, CDR2 SQIVND (reference sequence). The J segment lost 11 bases and the V segment lost 6 bases, leaving 14 bases of the junction unmatched. This CDR3 is built from 14 residues. CDR3 loop: CASRPTGAVGEAFF. The CDR3 nucleotides read TGTGCCAGTAGGCCGACAGGGGCCGTTGGAGAGGCTTTCTTT.

V gene TRBV28 combines with J gene TRBJ2-5; 7 nucleotides match TRBD1. The CDR3 loop spans 14 amino acids. V dropped 4 bases and J dropped 3; count of bases not matched to a gene: 5. CDR1 and CDR2 (germline): MDHEN, SYDVKM. CDR3 residues: CASSSRDREETQYF. The CDR3 nucleotides are TGTGCCAGCAGTTCCCGGGACAGAGAAGAGACCCAGTACTTC.

Worth noting for this clone: In the same sample, other DNA sequences code for this CDR3. The chain has TRBV9 and TRBJ2-7; the D gene is possibly TRBD2 (5 bases). V lost 0 bases and J lost 0, with 7 bases in between. The germline gives CDR1 SGDLS, CDR2 YYNGEE. The CDR3 is 14 amino acids. For the CDR3, the DNA is TGTGCCAGCAGCGTAGGTGGGAGCTCCTACGAGCAGTACTTC. This codes for CASSVGGSSYEQYF.

The CDR3 bases are TGTGCCAGCTCACCTTACCAGGGTGCGGGAAATAATGAGCAGTTCTTC. This gives the protein CASSPYQGAGNNEQFF. This chain uses TRBV18 with TRBJ2-1, with D tentatively TRBD2 (6 bases). The CDR3 has 16 amino acids. In germline, CDR1 is KGHSH, CDR2 LQKENI. V lost 3 bases, J lost 7 bases, and 19 bases lay in between. Full variable domain (outside the CDR3, taken from reference TRBV18 and TRBJ2-1): NAGVMQNPRHLVRRRGQEARLRCSPMKGHSHVYWYRQLPEEGLKFMVYLQKENIIDESGMPKERFSAEFPKEGPSILRIQQVVRGDSAAYFCASSPYQGAGNNEQFFGPGTRLTVL.

J is TRBJ1-4 and V is TRBV3-1 (or the pseudogene TRBV3-2); 9 bases line up with TRBD1. Germline CDR1 LGHDT, CDR2 YNNKEL (reference sequence). Germline trimming cut 4 bases from V and 8 bases from J; bases unmatched to any gene: 2. The CDR3 sequence is 13 residues long. The CDR3 loop is CASSRTGEEKLFF. CDR3 sequence (DNA): TGTGCCAGCAGCCGGACAGGGGAAGAAAAACTGTTTTTT.

The J gene is TRBJ1-2, the V gene TRBV28, with 8 bases identical to TRBD1. The germline V gene has CDR1 MDHEN and CDR2 SYDVKM. After removal of 4 bases from V and 4 bases from J, the junction contained 8 bases not matched to a gene. This CDR3 contains 15 residues. CDR3 DNA sequence: TGTGCCAGCAGTTCCGGACAGGGAAGGATCTATGGCTACACCTTC. It encodes CASSSGQGRIYGYTF.

The chain carries TRBV2 and TRBJ1-1; TRBD1 is a possible D gene (5 bases). Trimming took off 2 bases at V and 5 bases at J, with 12 bases between the two ends. This CDR3 spans 14 amino acids. CDR1 and CDR2 from the germline V gene are SNHLY and FYNNEI. CDR3 in amino acids: CASSERQGGTEAFF. The CDR3 nucleotides are TGTGCCAGCAGTGAAAGGCAGGGAGGGACTGAAGCTTTCTTT.

In DNA form, the CDR3 reads TGTGCCAGCAGTGAAGTACACCCCTACGAGCAGTACTTC. As protein: CASSEVHPYEQYF. V gene TRBV25-1 combines with J gene TRBJ2-7; D gene unclear. Germline CDR1 and CDR2: MGHDK and SYGVNS. V was clipped by 2 bases and J by 2 bases, with 7 bases between them. This CDR3 has 13 residues.

V gene TRBV19 combines with J gene TRBJ2-3, with TRBD2 matching over 9 bases. This CDR3 has 13 residues. The trim removed 7 bases at V and 5 bases at J, leaving 4 bases unmatched. Germline loops: CDR1 LNHDA, CDR2 SQIVND (reference sequence). The chain's CDR3 is CASIAGVGDTQYF. The CDR3 bases are TGTGCCAGTATAGCGGGAGTGGGAGATACGCAGTATTTT. The variable domain in full, completed from reference TRBV19 and TRBJ2-3, reads DGGITQSPKYLFRKEGQNVTLSCEQNLNHDAMYWYRQDPGQGLRLIYYSQIVNDFQKGDIAEGYSVSREKKESFPLTVTSAQKNPTAFYLCASIAGVGDTQYFGPGTRLTVL.

This CDR3 reads CASSPINLAKGTDTQYF. The CDR3, as DNA: TGTGCCAGCTCACCAATAAATCTAGCGAAAGGCACAGATACGCAGTATTTT. The chain employs TRBV18 and TRBJ2-3; D may be TRBD2 (6 bases). Deletions cut 2 bases from V and 1 base from J, with 16 bases between. CDR3 length: 17 residues. From germline, CDR1 is KGHSH and CDR2 LQKENI. The full variable domain, its missing parts supplied by reference TRBV18 and TRBJ2-3, is NAGVMQNPRHLVRRRGQEARLRCSPMKGHSHVYWYRQLPEEGLKFMVYLQKENIIDESGMPKERFSAEFPKEGPSILRIQQVVRGDSAAYFCASSPINLAKGTDTQYFGPGTRLTVL.

The J gene is TRBJ1-3, the V gene TRBV5-1; D is uncertain. V lost 1 base and J 1 base, leaving 9 bases between the germline ends. Per germline, CDR1 SGHRS and CDR2 YFSETQ. The CDR3 length is 15 residues. As DNA, the CDR3 is TGCGCCAGCAGCTTGTGGCCAGTTTCTGGAAACACCATATATTTT. Its protein is CASSLWPVSGNTIYF.

This chain joins TRBV18 and TRBJ2-7, with 10 nucleotides matching TRBD1. The V gene end was trimmed by 4 bases and the J gene end by 6 bases; junction bases not matched to a gene: 6. The germline CDR1 and CDR2 sequences are KGHSH and LQKENI. CDR3 length: 14 amino acids. In DNA, the CDR3 is TGTGCCAGCTCACGCCGGGACAGGGGTGTCGAGCAGTACTTC. Translating gives CASSRRDRGVEQYF.